This T cell receptor beta chain is from a study of beta chain features in type 1 diabetes. Study-wide results and limits: Compared with healthy donors, patients appeared to share more similar naive, central memory and regulatory TCRB repertoires.

Since all of the isolated RNA was reverse transcribed, expressed TCRB transcripts were what got sequenced. Sequencing used immunoSEQ multiplex PCR; TCRdb keeps in-frame clones, though not all of them. This sample has fewer than 500,000 clones; more than 11% occur once, and the top ten carry around 0.039%. This clone occurred a few times. The antigen is unknown. Trimming removed 0 bases from V and 5 bases from J, with 9 bases in between. This CDR3 spans 14 amino acids. Germline CDR1 reads MNHEY; CDR2 reads SVGAGI. The source is a man under 40 in good health. Sample: naive CD4+ T cells from blood. J is TRBJ2-3 and V is TRBV6-5; no clear D. The CDR3 loop is CASSYSTRLDTQYF. The CDR3 bases are TGTGCCAGCAGTTACTCGACTCGGTTAGATACGCAGTATTTT.